This T cell receptor (beta chain) was identified during a study of blood T cells in healthy people across ages. Concerning this clonotype: What it binds is not known.

At least 6 micrograms of total RNA were extracted per sample. Study observations and caveats: The unsorted PBMCs prevented any conclusive comparison of naive versus antigen-experienced cells. In long-lived donors, naive CD4+ cell counts and diversity exceeded those of aged donors. Diversity was estimated from one million T cells, and these estimates were considered underestimates.

Using a J-beta primer mix together with a sample-barcoded 5' primer, a second PCR was run for roughly 7 to 11 cycles. TCRdb re-called the 5' RACE reads through MiXCR, storing one row per CDR3 protein. Of roughly 680,000 distinct CDR3 sequences detected, 52% appear once; the ten largest clones hold roughly 14%. The TCR comes from a woman older than 75 in good health. The sample consisted of blood.

The DNA for the CDR3 is TGTGCCAGCAGAAAGGGACTAGCGGGGAAAGAGACCCAGTACTTC. It yields the protein CASRKGLAGKETQYF. The chain combines TRBV12-3 or TRBV12-4 with TRBJ2-5, with TRBD2 matching over 13 bases. The CDR3 contains 15 residues. With 6 bases clipped from V and 3 bases from J, the junction kept 4 bases outside the gene matches.